The clone carrying this T cell receptor (beta chain) was seen only a few times. CDR3 size: 13 residues. V was trimmed by 7 bases and J by 1 base, leaving 9 bases between them. Germline-derived CDR1 and CDR2 are SNHLY and FYNNEI. The data derive from a study of graft-versus-host responses after intestinal transplantation. The assay was immunoSEQ multiplex PCR, and TCRdb's table has in-frame clones only and misses some. The sample shows around 25,000 clones, about 39% of them seen only once. The starting material was alloreactive CD4+ T cells from a mixed lymphocyte reaction culture, obtained before intestinal transplant. Subset denoted: CFSE-low proliferating T cells sorted from roughly six-day pre-transplant mixed lymphocyte reaction (GvH or HvG direction). This clonotype was obtained from a human patient who received an intestinal transplant. The chain couples TRBV2 to TRBJ2-3; D possibly corresponds to TRBD1 (6 bases). CDR3 DNA: TGTGCCAGCAAACAGGGCCGCACAGATACGCAGTATTTT. This gives the protein CASKQGRTDTQYF. The full variable domain, its missing parts supplied by reference TRBV2 and TRBJ2-3, is EPEVTQTPSHQVTQMGQEVILRCVPISNHLYFYWYRQILGQKVEFLVSFYNNEISEKSEIFDDQFSVERPDGSNFTLKIRSTKLEDSAMYFCASKQGRTDTQYFGPGTRLTVL.